The 24 T cell receptor beta chains listed next were all sequenced from one sample in a study of shared clonotypes between healthy human individuals. Measured with immunoSEQ multiplex PCR; TCRdb has only the in-frame clones, and not every one. This table has approximately 2,300,000 clones, roughly 92% appearing once. The sample was naive CD4+ T cells from PBMCs. Documented subset: CD45RA+ positively selected. Every receptor here comes from a man younger than 35 in good health. Some clones in this sample may be carry-over from other donors' samples.

V is TRBV18 and J is TRBJ1-2; D unresolved. The CDR3 covers 12 residues. The V gene lost 6 bases and the J gene lost 8 bases, with 13 bases spanning the gap. Germline-derived CDR1 and CDR2 are KGHSH and LQKENI. This CDR3 is CASSPVSQGYTF. The CDR3 coding sequence is TGTGCCAGCTCCCCTGTGTCTCAAGGCTACACCTTC.

The chain is built from TRBV29-1 and TRBJ2-1; D uncertain. The CDR3 consists of 10 residues. V lost 6 bases and J 6 bases, leaving 6 bases between the germline ends. CDR1 and CDR2 from the germline V gene are SQVTM and ANQGSEA. CDR3 residues: CSVNGNEQFF. The CDR3 nucleotides are TGCAGCGTGAACGGCAATGAGCAGTTCTTC.

The rearrangement joins TRBV6-1 to TRBJ2-7; 8 nucleotides match TRBD2. J lost 3 bases, V lost 6 bases, and 7 bases had no gene match. CDR3 length: 14 residues. The germline V gene has CDR1 MNHNS and CDR2 SASEGT. CDR3 in DNA: TGTGCCAGCAGCGGAGTAGCGGGATACTACGAGCAGTACTTC. It codes for CASSGVAGYYEQYF.

V gene TRBV4-2 combines with J gene TRBJ2-3; D is ambiguous. V was clipped by 7 bases and J by 0 bases, with 5 bases between them. Germline CDR1 reads LGHNA; CDR2 reads YNFKEQ. The CDR3 sequence is 12 residues long. The CDR3 is CASKDSTDTQYF. The CDR3 coding sequence is TGTGCCAGCAAGGACAGCACAGATACGCAGTATTTT.

The chain has TRBV7-2 and TRBJ2-1; TRBD2 matches at 11 bases. Trimming at V came to 1 base and at J to 1 base, leaving 9 bases not matched to a gene. The germline CDR1 and CDR2 sequences are SGHTA and FQGNSA. The CDR3 is 19 residues long. DNA of the CDR3: TGTGCCAGCAGCTTAGAGGTACTAGCGGGAGAATGGTCCTACAATGAGCAGTTCTTC. It encodes CASSLEVLAGEWSYNEQFF.

As for this clone: This specimen includes other DNA sequences encoding the same CDR3. The chain uses TRBV28 and TRBJ2-2; D may be TRBD1 (5 bases). This CDR3 is built from 16 residues. V was trimmed by 0 bases and J by 1 base, leaving 9 bases between them. The V gene's germline CDR1 is MDHEN and CDR2 SYDVKM. The CDR3 DNA sequence: TGTGCCAGCAGTTTATGGCCTGGACAGAACACCGGGGAGCTGTTTTTT. Translating it yields CASSLWPGQNTGELFF.

V usage is TRBV6-1 and J usage is TRBJ2-1, with 9 bases that match TRBD2. J lost 4 bases, V lost 0 bases, and 10 bases had no gene match. Looked up from germline, CDR1 is MNHNS and CDR2 is SASEGT. CDR3 size: 18 residues. CDR3 DNA sequence: TGTGCCAGCAGTGAAGCTCCTACTTCCAGCGGGGGGTACAATGAGCAGTTCTTC. This codes for CASSEAPTSSGGYNEQFF.

The V call is TRBV18, the J call TRBJ1-5; D is perhaps TRBD1 (5 bases). Trimming cost V 2 bases and J 7 bases, with 18 bases left between them. Germline loops: CDR1 KGHSH, CDR2 LQKENI. CDR3 length: 16 residues. The chain's CDR3 is CASSPMGGSVSQPQHF. The CDR3 nucleotides read TGTGCCAGCTCACCAATGGGGGGATCCGTGAGCCAGCCCCAGCATTTT.

The chain couples TRBV2 to TRBJ2-5, with D unresolved. CDR1 and CDR2 from the germline V gene are SNHLY and FYNNEI. Trimming stripped 6 bases from V and 5 bases from J, with 10 bases between. CDR3 size: 12 residues. CDR3 sequence (DNA): TGTGCCAGCAGGGACGACGGGGAGACCCAGTACTTC. Its translation is CASRDDGETQYF.

The count of this clone is one. The chain uses TRBV11-2 and TRBJ1-2; D gene uncertain. V gave up 2 bases and J gave up 5 bases, with 12 bases separating them. Per germline, CDR1 SGHAT and CDR2 FQNNGV. This CDR3 spans 14 amino acids. The CDR3 region has the DNA TGTGCCAGCAGCTTAAGGCGGGAATTTTATGGCTACACCTTC. Residues: CASSLRREFYGYTF.

Points on this clone: In the same sample, other DNA sequences code for this CDR3. This chain links TRBV5-1 with TRBJ1-3; no reliable D call. Germline V gene data show CDR1 as SGHRS and CDR2 as YFSETQ. This CDR3 is built from 14 residues. The V and J ends lost 0 bases and 4 bases respectively, with 8 bases between them. CDR3 DNA sequence: TGCGCCAGCAGCTTGGTCGGCGGAGGAAACACCATATATTTT. This gives the protein CASSLVGGGNTIYF.

This chain links TRBV5-4 with TRBJ1-4, with D possibly being TRBD1 (5 bases). CDR3 size: 15 residues. Germline CDR1 SGHNT, CDR2 YYREEE (reference sequence). Trimming shortened V by 4 bases and J by 5 bases, and 15 bases separated the two germline ends. Here the CDR3 DNA reads TGTGCCAGCAGCCAAAGTCCGGGGGGGAATGAAAAACTGTTTTTT. Amino acid sequence: CASSQSPGGNEKLFF. Complete variable domain (other parts from reference TRBV5-4 and TRBJ1-4): ETGVTQSPTHLIKTRGQQVTLRCSSQSGHNTVSWYQQALGQGPQFIFQYYREEENGRGNFPPRFSGLQFPNYSSELNVNALELDDSALYLCASSQSPGGNEKLFFGSGTQLSVL.

Concerning this clone: Other DNA sequences in this sample translate to the same CDR3. This chain joins TRBV2 and TRBJ2-7; TRBD1 is a possible D gene (6 bases). The germline V gene encodes CDR1 SNHLY and CDR2 FYNNEI. The CDR3 length is 13 residues. V was pared by 5 bases and J by 1 base, with 9 bases between. The CDR3 sequence: CASSRDISYEQYF. CDR3 nucleotides: TGTGCCAGCAGTAGGGACATATCCTACGAGCAGTACTTC.

This clone was detected only a few times. V is TRBV7-3 and J is TRBJ1-1, with 8 bases aligning to TRBD1. The CDR3 consists of 16 residues. V gave up 6 bases and J gave up 3 bases; unmatched junction bases: 12. The germline V gene encodes CDR1 SGHTA and CDR2 FQGTGA. The DNA of the CDR3 is TGTGCCAGCAGGTCCAACAGGGGGGCAGCTTACACTGAAGCTTTCTTT. It specifies CASRSNRGAAYTEAFF. The full variable domain, completed using reference TRBV7-3 and TRBJ1-1, is GAGVSQTPSNKVTEKGKYVELRCDPISGHTALYWYRQSLGQGPEFLIYFQGTGAADDSGLPNDRFFAVRPEGSVSTLKIQRTERGDSAVYLCASRSNRGAAYTEAFFGQGTRLTVV.

The chain combines TRBV5-4 with TRBJ1-4; 7 nucleotides align to TRBD1. CDR3 length: 15 amino acids. From germline, CDR1 is SGHNT and CDR2 YYREEE (reference sequence). V lost 4 bases, J lost 1 base, and 4 bases stayed unmatched. The CDR3 loop reads CASSINRGTNEKLFF. The CDR3 coding sequence is TGTGCCAGCAGCATCAACAGGGGAACTAATGAAAAACTGTTTTTT.

DNA for the CDR3: TGTGCCAGTAGTTCCTCAGGGTGGTACGCAGATACGCAGTATTTT. Translating it yields CASSSSGWYADTQYF. This chain links TRBV19 with TRBJ2-3; perhaps TRBD1 as D (5 bases). Trimming pared 5 bases from V and 4 bases from J, leaving 16 bases between. Per the germline V gene, CDR1 is LNHDA and CDR2 is SQIVND (reference sequence). The length of the CDR3 is 15 residues.

The J gene is TRBJ2-6, the V gene TRBV4-2, with D unresolved. From germline, CDR1 is LGHNA and CDR2 YNFKEQ. The CDR3 sequence is 16 residues long. V dropped 4 bases and J dropped 0 bases, with 10 bases sitting between them. The CDR3 nucleotides read TGTGCCAGCAGCCCCACACACCGCTCTGGGGCCAACGTCCTGACTTTC. Residues: CASSPTHRSGANVLTF.

The CDR3 region has the DNA TGTGCCAGCCAGGACATGTGGGAGACCCAGTACTTC. Its translation: CASQDMWETQYF. The chain links TRBV4-2 to TRBJ2-5; possibly TRBD1 for D (5 bases). From germline, CDR1 is LGHNA and CDR2 YNFKEQ. The CDR3 sequence is 12 residues long. V lost 8 bases and J lost 5, with 12 bases in between.

The V gene is TRBV7-6, the J gene TRBJ1-1, with D possibly matching TRBD1 (6 bases). CDR1 SGHVS and CDR2 FNYEAQ come from the germline V gene. V was clipped by 0 bases and J by 4 bases, with 12 bases between them. This CDR3 contains 15 residues. Here the CDR3 DNA reads TGTGCCAGCAGCTTAGCTGTTGGGGGGCTCACTGAAGCTTTCTTT. Its protein is CASSLAVGGLTEAFF.

This rearrangement joins TRBV18 to TRBJ1-5; D remains unclear. This CDR3 spans 16 amino acids. The germline V and J ends were trimmed by 5 bases and 0 bases, with 14 bases remaining between them. Germline V gene sequence: CDR1 KGHSH, CDR2 LQKENI. The CDR3: CASSSMGSGSNQPQHF. CDR3 nucleotide sequence: TGTGCCAGCTCATCCATGGGTTCGGGTAGCAATCAGCCCCAGCATTTT.

The chain links TRBV11-2 to TRBJ1-6; D not certain. The CDR3 consists of 17 residues. Trimming took off 2 bases at V and 0 bases at J, with 11 bases between the two ends. The germline gives CDR1 SGHAT, CDR2 FQNNGV. The CDR3 DNA reads as TGTGCCAGCAGCTTATTGGGCAGAGGCTCCTATAATTCACCCCTCCACTTT. Translating gives CASSLLGRGSYNSPLHF.

The rearrangement links TRBV5-1 to TRBJ2-4; possibly TRBD2 for D (6 bases). Germline V gives CDR1 SGHRS, CDR2 YFSETQ. The CDR3 extends over 14 amino acids. V was clipped by 4 bases and J by 8 bases, with 16 bases between them. The CDR3 reads CASSHKEGRDIQYF. The CDR3 nucleotides are TGCGCCAGCAGCCATAAGGAGGGTCGGGACATTCAGTACTTC.

The chain combines TRBV2 with TRBJ2-1; D is possibly TRBD1 (6 bases). V was cut by 0 bases and J by 8 bases, with 17 bases left in between. This CDR3 is built from 16 residues. Germline V lookup: CDR1 SNHLY, CDR2 FYNNEI. The CDR3 reads CASSEAGGVLFHEQFF. The CDR3 DNA follows: TGTGCCAGCAGTGAAGCAGGGGGAGTTCTTTTCCATGAGCAGTTCTTC.

The rearrangement uses TRBV5-1 and TRBJ2-5; D unclear. The DNA end is more similar to TRBJ2-7, so the J call may be wrong. There are 14 residues in the CDR3. CDR1 is SGHRS and CDR2 is YFSETQ in the germline V gene. Here the CDR3 DNA reads TGCGCCAGCAGCTTGGTAGTTGGGGCCTACGAGCAGTACTTC. As protein: CASSLVVGAYEQYF.